Below, 12 T cell receptor beta chains from the same sample are listed, as sequenced in a study of vaccination effects on CD4 cells after COVID-19. Libraries were prepared by immunoSEQ multiplex PCR; TCRdb keeps only in-frame clonotypes and omits some of them. The table includes 60,000 to 65,000 clones, less than 80% detected once. Under the ViraFEST assay, PBMC were stimulated with viral peptide pools so that antigen-specific CD4+ T cells expanded. Sequencing was performed afterwards. The culture ran for roughly 10 days before CD4+ T cells were isolated. The vaccine recipients had no prior SARS-CoV-2 infection, with negative nucleocapsid antibodies. The antigens these receptors bind are not known. The sample in question was CD4+ T cells from PBMCs cultured with HCoV-OC43 spike peptides, obtained before COVID-19 vaccination. Documented subset: HCoV-OC43 spike overlapping peptide pool stimulation. These receptors were collected from a human donor who received a COVID-19 vaccine.

By proportion, this clone is medium-sized. The rearrangement joins TRBV9 to TRBJ2-4; D is possibly TRBD2 (7 bases). The V gene lost 0 bases and the J gene lost 8 bases, with 12 bases spanning the gap. The CDR3 is made up of 14 amino acids. The germline CDR1 and CDR2 sequences are SGDLS and YYNGEE. CDR3 in amino acids: CASSVGGGRDIQYF. CDR3 DNA: TGTGCCAGCAGCGTAGGGGGGGGCAGGGACATTCAGTACTTC.

This rearrangement joins TRBV1 to TRBJ1-5. TRBV1 is a documented pseudogene. This CDR3 region has 14 residues. The CDR3 loop is CTSSTPARTQPQHF. The DNA for the CDR3 is TGCACCAGCAGCACTCCAGCAAGGACTCAGCCCCAGCATTTT.

The genes are TRBV4-2 and TRBJ1-1; D unclear. Germline V gene lookup returns CDR1 LGHNA and CDR2 YNFKEQ. The CDR3 totals 16 residues. Trimming removed 4 bases from V and 0 bases from J, with 15 bases in between. CDR3 loop: CASSPLRGEVNTEAFF. The CDR3 nucleotides are TGTGCCAGCAGCCCCTTGCGCGGAGAAGTGAACACTGAAGCTTTCTTT.

The chain recombines TRBV6-4 with TRBJ1-2, with 10 bases fitting TRBD1. The CDR3 totals 15 residues. Germline trimming cut 6 bases from V and 2 bases from J; bases unmatched to any gene: 6. CDR1 MRHNA and CDR2 SNTAGT come from the germline V gene. This CDR3 is CASRLAGQGNYGYTF. The CDR3 bases are TGTGCCAGCAGACTAGCGGGACAGGGGAACTATGGCTACACCTTC.

This chain connects TRBV7-2 to TRBJ2-4; TRBD2 aligns across 8 bases. Germline V gene sequence: CDR1 SGHTA, CDR2 FQGNSA. There are 15 residues in the CDR3. V shed 5 bases, J shed 5 bases, and the junction held 8 bases outside the gene matches. The CDR3 DNA reads TGTGCCAGCAGCATAACCAGCGGGGGTGAAAACATTCAGTACTTC. Its protein is CASSITSGGENIQYF.

This chain joins TRBV19 and TRBJ2-5; 12 bases are a match to TRBD1. In germline, CDR1 is LNHDA, CDR2 SQIVND (reference sequence). V shed 4 bases and J 5 bases; nucleotides not matched to a gene: 5. The CDR3 is 15 residues long. In DNA, the CDR3 is TGTGCCAGTAGTAAGGGACAGGGGGCTTGGGAGACCCAGTACTTC. Translation: CASSKGQGAWETQYF.

For this clone: This CDR3 is also generated by other DNA sequences in the sample. CDR3 in DNA: TGTGCCAGCTCACCAGGACAGAACACTGAAGCTTTCTTT. Translating it yields CASSPGQNTEAFF. The rearrangement joins TRBV18 to TRBJ1-1; maybe TRBD1 (5 bases). The germline gives CDR1 KGHSH, CDR2 LQKENI. Trimming shortened V by 2 bases and J by 1 base, and 5 bases separated the two germline ends. The CDR3 covers 13 residues.

The table lists this clone with a few counts. The chain links TRBV30 to TRBJ1-1; weak D call: TRBD1 (5 bases). Germline V gene sequence: CDR1 GTSNPN, CDR2 SVGIG (reference sequence). The CDR3 length is 10 residues. DNA for the CDR3: TGTGCTGGGGGGAGCGCTGAAGCTTTCTTT. Encoded protein: CAGGSAEAFF.

The chain is built from TRBV27 and TRBJ2-1; D is possibly TRBD1 (6 bases). The CDR3 runs 12 residues. The germline CDR1 and CDR2 sequences are MNHEY and SMNVEV (reference sequence). The V end was cut by 2 bases, the J end by 10 bases, with 9 bases between. CDR3 residues: CASSLTGREQFF. CDR3 nucleotide sequence: TGTGCCAGCAGTTTAACAGGGCGAGAGCAGTTCTTC.

The rearrangement links TRBV27 to TRBJ1-2, with a weak D call TRBD1 (5 bases). The CDR3 runs to 15 residues. CDR1 is MNHEY and CDR2 is SMNVEV in the germline V gene (reference sequence). Trimming took off 5 bases at V and 4 bases at J, with 17 bases between the two ends. The CDR3 here is CASSEGPQGGYGYTF. In DNA form, the CDR3 reads TGTGCCAGCAGTGAGGGCCCCCAGGGTGGCTATGGCTACACCTTC.

There are a few counts of this clone. V and J are TRBV2 and TRBJ1-5; 8 bases align to TRBD1. CDR1 SNHLY and CDR2 FYNNEI come from the germline V gene. J gave up 0 bases and V 6 bases, and 4 bases lay outside the gene matches. The CDR3 covers 15 residues. For the CDR3, the DNA is TGTGCCAGCAGCCGGACAGGGTTTAGCAATCAGCCCCAGCATTTT. Its translation is CASSRTGFSNQPQHF. The full variable domain, in which reference TRBV2 and TRBJ1-5 provide the parts outside the CDR3, is EPEVTQTPSHQVTQMGQEVILRCVPISNHLYFYWYRQILGQKVEFLVSFYNNEISEKSEIFDDQFSVERPDGSNFTLKIRSTKLEDSAMYFCASSRTGFSNQPQHFGDGTRLSIL.

The chain employs TRBV7-3 and TRBJ1-1; 10 nucleotides match TRBD1. Germline trimming cut 4 bases from V and 0 bases from J; bases unmatched to any gene: 8. Germline V lookup: CDR1 SGHTA, CDR2 FQGTGA. The CDR3 is 17 amino acids. CDR3 loop: CASSYGDRGTMNTEAFF. DNA of the CDR3: TGTGCCAGCAGCTATGGGGACAGGGGAACCATGAACACTGAAGCTTTCTTT. Supplemented by reference TRBV7-3 and TRBJ1-1, the full variable domain reads GAGVSQTPSNKVTEKGKYVELRCDPISGHTALYWYRQSLGQGPEFLIYFQGTGAADDSGLPNDRFFAVRPEGSVSTLKIQRTERGDSAVYLCASSYGDRGTMNTEAFFGQGTRLTVV.